These 4 T cell receptor beta chains were all obtained from the same sample, sequenced in a study of control samples from healthy donors and cancer patients. The assay was immunoSEQ multiplex PCR, and TCRdb's table has in-frame clones only and misses some. The sample consists of about 140,000 clones, 80% to 90% of them appearing once. The sequenced sample consisted of blood. The receptors here all came from a young woman in good health.

This clone was recorded once. V is TRBV28 and J is TRBJ2-7; TRBD2 matches 7 bases. The CDR3 spans 15 residues. V trimming: 8 bases; J trimming: 0 bases; junction bases outside the gene matches: 10. Germline V gene sequence: CDR1 MDHEN, CDR2 SYDVKM. CDR3 amino acids: CASSLRGVASYEQYF. In DNA, the CDR3 is TGTGCCAGCTCCTTACGGGGGGTGGCCTCCTACGAGCAGTACTTC.

The chain joins TRBV2 to TRBJ1-3, with D possibly being TRBD1 (6 bases). The germline V gene encodes CDR1 SNHLY and CDR2 FYNNEI. The CDR3 loop spans 18 amino acids. Trimming left V 3 bases short and J 0 bases short, with 18 bases between. In DNA, the CDR3 is TGTGCCAGCAGTGACGCCGTTGGAGGGGGGAGCTCTGGAAACACCATATATTTT. Its translation: CASSDAVGGGSSGNTIYF.

The genes are TRBV30 and TRBJ2-7; 11 bases fit TRBD2. V shed 5 bases, J shed 3 bases, and the junction held 6 bases outside the gene matches. Germline lookup yields CDR1 GTSNPN and CDR2 SVGIG (reference sequence). The CDR3 contains 14 residues. The CDR3 bases are TGTGCCTGGGCCCCGGGACTAGCGGTCTACGAGCAGTACTTC. It is translated as CAWAPGLAVYEQYF.

This rearrangement joins TRBV5-1 to TRBJ2-1; 11 bases line up with TRBD2. The germline V gene has CDR1 SGHRS and CDR2 YFSETQ. J lost 9 bases, V lost 4 bases, and 6 bases had no gene match. This CDR3 is built from 14 residues. The CDR3 is CASSDTSGSREQFF. The DNA of the CDR3 is TGCGCCAGCAGCGACACTAGCGGGAGTCGTGAGCAGTTCTTC.